The clone carrying this T cell receptor (delta chain) was detected only once. Its specificity is unknown. These data originate in a study of delta chains in infants with herpesvirus infections. On the study more broadly: Postnatally CMV-infected infants were checked for a public fetal Vdelta1/Vgamma8 clonotype.

TCR cDNA was made from PBMC RNA with gamma- and delta-chain-specific primers. TCRdb re-identified clones in the RT-PCR reads via CATT. The sample shows around 1,500 delta-chain clones, over 20% of them seen only once. The CDR3 consists of 19 residues. V was shortened by 3 bases and J by 9 bases, with 29 bases between the two germline ends. Germline V CDR1 and CDR2: TSWWSYY, QGS. General study results and limits: Only the first time point after infection showed the public clonotype.

The rearrangement uses TRDV1 and TRDJ2; a weak D match, TRDD2 (6 bases). The source of this sequence is a human donor who was a Ugandan infant, either HIV-exposed or HIV-unexposed (not recorded which). The input for sequencing was peripheral blood, taken at time point 2 of longitudinal follow-up. CDR3 sequence (DNA): TGTGCTCTTGGGGACGGATTCCTAAAAAAAGGGATCAGGGCAACACAACTCTTCTTT. Amino acids: CALGDGFLKKGIRATQLFF.